The 21 T cell receptor beta chains below were found in one sample sequenced in a study of breast tumors, draining lymph nodes, adjacent tissues. TCRdb fed the multiplex PCR reads into MiXCR, producing one record per CDR3 protein. The sample holds some 170,000 distinct CDR3 sequences, roughly a third seen once. Samples came from axillary lymph nodes draining the breast cancer. The sequencing input was axillary lymph node tissue. These receptors all stem from a female donor with breast cancer. Some clones in this sample may be carry-over from other donors' samples.

The chain uses TRBV20-1 and TRBJ1-3; TRBD1 is a possible D gene (6 bases). The CDR3 has 15 amino acids. Germline lookup yields CDR1 DFQATT and CDR2 SNEGSKA (reference sequence). The CDR3 DNA reads TGCGGTGTTCTAACAGGGTGGGACTCTGGAAACACCATATATTTT. This gives the protein CGVLTGWDSGNTIYF.

This clonotype was recorded at least ten times. The V and J genes are TRBV7-2 and TRBJ1-4; 7 bases align to TRBD1. The CDR3 length is 15 residues. Germline trimming cut 6 bases from V and 4 bases from J; bases unmatched to any gene: 8. Germline CDR1 is SGHTA and CDR2 is FQGNSA. The CDR3 sequence is CASSLQGRINEKLFF. In nucleotides, the CDR3 is TGTGCCAGCAGTCTACAGGGGAGGATTAATGAAAAACTGTTTTTT.

This clonotype was counted at least ten times. The V call is TRBV20-1, the J call TRBJ2-5; D is ambiguous. Germline V gene sequence: CDR1 DFQATT, CDR2 SNEGSKA (reference sequence). Trimming left V 5 bases short and J 0 bases short, with 10 bases between. The CDR3 totals 13 residues. The CDR3 DNA reads TGCAGTGCTCCAGGTGGGGACCAAGAGACCCAGTACTTC. It encodes CSAPGGDQETQYF.

The V call is TRBV19, the J call TRBJ2-1; 11 bases are a match to TRBD2. Germline V CDR1 and CDR2: LNHDA, SQIVND (reference sequence). J was trimmed by 7 bases and V by 8 bases; bases with no gene match: 7. The CDR3 runs to 14 residues. CDR3 nucleotide sequence: TGTGCCAGTTCACTAGCGGGAGATTATAATGAGCAGTTCTTC. Its protein is CASSLAGDYNEQFF.

At least ten counts were recorded for this clonotype. The chain employs TRBV6-1 and TRBJ1-5; D perhaps matches TRBD1 (6 bases). Germline V CDR1 and CDR2: MNHNS, SASEGT. The CDR3 has 15 amino acids. The V end lost 3 bases, the J end lost 6 bases, and 15 bases lay between the germline ends. CDR3 protein: CASSELYRESQPQHF. The CDR3 DNA is TGTGCCAGCAGTGAGTTATACAGGGAAAGTCAGCCCCAGCATTTT.

As regards this clonotype: At one end the junction does not follow the germline gene, possibly because of a read error. The rearrangement uses TRBV20-1 and TRBJ2-3; perhaps D is TRBD1 or TRBD2 (5 bases each). Germline CDR1 reads DFQATT; CDR2 reads SNEGSKA (reference sequence). The CDR3 consists of 15 residues. The CDR3 is CSARVSGHSTVTQYF. The CDR3 bases are TGCAGTGCTAGAGTCAGCGGACATAGCACAGTTACGCAGTATTTT.

The V and J genes are TRBV7-8 and TRBJ2-3, with 12 positions matching TRBD2. The CDR3 consists of 18 residues. Germline assignment: CDR1 SGHVS and CDR2 FQNEAQ. The J segment lost 1 base and the V segment lost 4 bases, leaving 9 bases of the junction unmatched. CDR3 residues: CASSYGLGLAGRTDTQYF. The DNA for the CDR3 is TGTGCCAGCAGCTATGGATTGGGACTAGCGGGCCGCACAGATACGCAGTATTTT.

This clonotype was seen repeatedly, ten times or more. This chain joins TRBV28 and TRBJ2-7, with 11 bases that match TRBD2. Germline CDR1 and CDR2: MDHEN and SYDVKM. V gave up 2 bases and J gave up 7 bases; unmatched junction bases: 7. The CDR3 length is 15 residues. The CDR3 loop reads CASSLLLTSGEEQYF. In DNA form, the CDR3 reads TGTGCCAGCAGTTTACTACTGACTAGCGGGGAAGAGCAGTACTTC.

This clonotype has at least ten counts. This chain uses TRBV7-6 with TRBJ2-1; 9 bases are a match to TRBD2. The junction had 6 bases not matched to a gene; V was cut back by 3 bases and J by 9 bases. This CDR3 has 14 residues. Germline V gene data show CDR1 as SGHVS and CDR2 as FNYEAQ. CDR3 sequence: CASSLGLAGSEQFF. Written as DNA, the CDR3 is TGTGCCAGCAGCTTGGGACTAGCCGGTAGTGAGCAGTTCTTC.

This clonotype was detected many times. The chain carries TRBV7-3 and TRBJ2-2, with 9 bases that match TRBD1. This CDR3 spans 16 amino acids. Losses at the gene ends were 5 bases for V and 6 bases for J; bases not matched to a gene: 10. The germline V gene has CDR1 SGHTA and CDR2 FQGTGA. CDR3 sequence (DNA): TGTGCCAGCAGCACCCCCCGGACAGGGGTTTCCGGGGAGCTGTTTTTT. It codes for CASSTPRTGVSGELFF. The variable domain in full, with the rest retrieved from reference TRBV7-3 and TRBJ2-2, is GAGVSQTPSNKVTEKGKYVELRCDPISGHTALYWYRQSLGQGPEFLIYFQGTGAADDSGLPNDRFFAVRPEGSVSTLKIQRTERGDSAVYLCASSTPRTGVSGELFFGEGSRLTVL.

This clonotype was counted at least ten times. The chain uses TRBV5-1 and TRBJ2-7; TRBD1 matches at 7 bases. The germline V gene encodes CDR1 SGHRS and CDR2 YFSETQ. V gave up 4 bases and J gave up 2 bases; unmatched junction bases: 6. This CDR3 contains 14 residues. CDR3 region: CASSPPGQTYEQYF. In DNA form, the CDR3 reads TGCGCCAGCAGCCCCCCGGGACAGACCTACGAGCAGTACTTC.

This clonotype has ten or more counts. The gene calls are TRBV6-5 and TRBJ2-1; 9 positions match TRBD1. The length of the CDR3 is 14 residues. The V and J ends lost 6 bases and 7 bases, in that order; junction bases with no gene match: 7. Germline V lookup: CDR1 MNHEY, CDR2 SVGAGI. CDR3 protein: CASSPGTGKNEQFF. In DNA, the CDR3 is TGTGCCAGCAGCCCCGGGACAGGGAAAAATGAGCAGTTCTTC.

This clonotype came up many times. The CDR3 spells CASSQNLGNNSPLHF. The CDR3 DNA follows: TGTGCCAGCAGCCAAAATCTGGGGAATAATTCACCCCTCCACTTT. The J gene is TRBJ1-6, the V gene TRBV28; D remains unclear. Germline loops: CDR1 MDHEN, CDR2 SYDVKM. CDR3 length equals 15 residues. With 6 bases removed from V and 5 bases from J, the gap between germline ends came to 14 bases.

This clonotype was picked up one time. At one boundary the junction diverges from the germline segment, which might be a read error. DNA of the CDR3: TGTGCCAGCAGTGATCGGGAAATACCAATGAACACCGGGGAGTTGTCTTTT. This encodes CASSDREIPMNTGELSF. The chain combines TRBV2 with TRBJ2-2; D is perhaps TRBD2 (5 bases). The CDR3 consists of 17 residues. Per the germline V gene, CDR1 is SNHLY and CDR2 is FYNNEI.

This clonotype was observed many times. The chain employs TRBV18 and TRBJ1-2; the D gene is possibly TRBD1 (6 bases). This CDR3 comprises 13 residues. Per germline, CDR1 KGHSH and CDR2 LQKENI. V dropped 3 bases and J dropped 7 bases, with 12 bases sitting between them. The CDR3 spells CASSPDRHGGYTF. The CDR3 DNA reads as TGTGCCAGCTCACCGGACAGACACGGTGGCTACACCTTC.

This clonotype was detected many times. The chain carries TRBV5-8 and TRBJ1-4; no firm D call. Germline CDR1 SGHTS, CDR2 YDEGEE. The CDR3 runs 17 residues. V dropped 0 bases and J dropped 8 bases, with 20 bases sitting between them. CDR3 residues: CASSLGSGYRVSEKLFF. CDR3 coding DNA: TGTGCCAGCAGCTTGGGGTCAGGCTACCGTGTTTCGGAAAAACTGTTTTTT.

The CDR3 protein is CASRRSRPRTHKQYF. The DNA of the CDR3 is TGTGCCAGCAGGAGGTCCAGACCTCGCACCCACAAGCAGTACTTC. The chain combines TRBV2 with TRBJ2-4, with D hard to call. Trimming removed 6 bases at V and 13 bases at J, with 25 bases between. The length of the CDR3 is 15 residues. CDR1 and CDR2 from the germline V gene are SNHLY and FYNNEI.

The V and J genes are TRBV5-1 and TRBJ2-6; no definite D call. CDR3 length equals 15 residues. Trimming took 3 bases from V and 0 from J, leaving 7 bases between them. Germline V gene sequence: CDR1 SGHRS, CDR2 YFSETQ. CDR3 amino acids: CASSWMTSGANVLTF. CDR3 sequence (DNA): TGCGCCAGCAGCTGGATGACCTCTGGGGCCAACGTCCTGACTTTC.

Remarks on this clonotype: Possible read error: a much larger clone is one base away. The V and J genes are TRBV6-5 and TRBJ2-2, with 13 bases fitting TRBD2. This CDR3 spans 16 amino acids. CDR1 and CDR2 (germline): MNHEY, SVGAGI. The CDR3 sequence: CVSSFLTSGRPGELFF. The CDR3 nucleotides read TGTGTCAGCAGTTTCCTGACTAGCGGGAGGCCCGGGGAGCTGTTTTTT.

This clonotype has at least ten counts. The chain carries TRBV7-9 and TRBJ2-5, with D perhaps matching TRBD1 (6 bases). This CDR3 has 14 residues. Per germline, CDR1 SEHNR and CDR2 FQNEAQ (reference sequence). The germline V and J ends were trimmed by 3 bases and 5 bases, with 13 bases remaining between them. The CDR3 DNA follows: TGTGCCAGCAGCTTGCGCCAGGGGATGGAGACCCAGTACTTC. Its translation is CASSLRQGMETQYF.

The V call is TRBV7-8, the J call TRBJ2-1, with 7 bases aligning to TRBD2. The V segment lost 5 bases and the J segment 6 bases; nucleotides outside the gene matches: 4. The CDR3 contains 13 residues. Per germline, CDR1 SGHVS and CDR2 FQNEAQ. Here the CDR3 reads CASSGGDFNEQFF. In DNA form, the CDR3 reads TGTGCCAGCAGCGGGGGGGATTTCAATGAGCAGTTCTTC. The whole variable domain, remainder taken from reference TRBV7-8 and TRBJ2-1, is GAGVSQSPRYKVAKRGQDVALRCDPISGHVSLFWYQQALGQGPEFLTYFQNEAQLDKSGLPSDRFFAERPEGSVSTLKIQRTQQEDSAVYLCASSGGDFNEQFFGPGTRLTVL.